This T cell receptor beta chain was found in a study of graft-versus-host responses after intestinal transplantation. Libraries were prepared by immunoSEQ multiplex PCR; TCRdb keeps only in-frame clonotypes and omits some of them. This sample carries approximately 88,000 clones, about 95% of them seen once, and the ten largest clones take about 0.2%. A single count supports this clone. The antigen is undetermined. The V gene lost 0 bases and the J gene lost 4 bases, with 10 bases spanning the gap. This CDR3 spans 14 amino acids. The germline V gene has CDR1 SGHRS and CDR2 YFSETQ. Study conclusions and caveats: The study associated peak circulating GvH clone levels with early post-transplant HvG declines.

This TCR came from a human donor who was the organ donor for an intestinal transplant. The J gene is TRBJ1-1, the V gene TRBV5-1; weak D call: TRBD1 (6 bases). Sequenced here: unstimulated CD4+ T cells sorted from spleen or lymph node cells, sampled before transplant. The CDR3 protein is CASSLDRVGTEAFF. In DNA form, the CDR3 reads TGCGCCAGCAGCTTGGACAGGGTGGGCACTGAAGCTTTCTTT.